A selection of T cell receptor beta chains follows, all from one sample in a study of T-cell memory formation after mild COVID-19. From the 5' RACE reads, TCRdb called clonotypes with MiXCR, one entry per CDR3 protein. There are tens of thousands of distinct CDR3 sequences in the sample; under 25% occur only once, and about 1.6% lies in the top ten. Specimen: PBMCs or a T cell subset sorted from them (not recorded which). These receptors all stem from an adult who had mild COVID-19 (a few samples of this study predate the infection). Cell type and time point are not known. CDR3s include the opening cysteine and the closing phenylalanine or tryptophan. D genes are given only for firm matches. The size of a clone is reported for some rows only, either as once, few or many, or as a class for expanded clones.

J gene	CDR3 length	clone size	D gene	V gene	CDR3 DNA	CDR3 protein
TRBJ2-7	12	NA	NA	TRBV11-3	TGTGCCAGCAGCGGGGCGCGGGGTGAGCAGTACTTC	CASSGARGEQYF
TRBJ1-2	14	many	NA	TRBV19	TGTGCCAGTAGTATCTGGGGCAGGGACTATGGCTACACCTTC	CASSIWGRDYGYTF
TRBJ1-2	15	NA	NA	TRBV7-9	TGTGCCAGCAGCTTAACTCAGGACCAGAGCTATGGCTACACCTTC	CASSLTQDQSYGYTF
TRBJ2-1	15	NA	NA	TRBV12-3/TRBV12-4	TGTGCCAGCAGTCCTAGCTCTGGCCGGGGCAATGAGCAGTTCTTC	CASSPSSGRGNEQFF
TRBJ1-5	14	NA	TRBD1	TRBV5-1	TGCGCCAGCAGCCCAGGGGGGAGCAATCAGCCCCAGCATTTT	CASSPGGSNQPQHF
TRBJ2-7	15	many	NA	TRBV5-1	TGCGCCAGCAGCACCTCCGGGACGGCTTCCTACGAGCAGTACTTC	CASSTSGTASYEQYF
TRBJ2-4	15	many	NA	TRBV24-1	TGTGCCACCAGTGGGGGGGTGGGGGCCAAAAACATTCAGTACTTC	CATSGGVGAKNIQYF
TRBJ2-7	13	many	NA	TRBV12-3/TRBV12-4	TGTGCCAGCAGTTTAGACACTCCCGGGCAGCAGTACTTC	CASSLDTPGQQYF
TRBJ2-1	15	many	TRBD2	TRBV7-9	TGTGCCAGCAGCTTAGCGGGACTAGTTCAGAATGAGCAGTTCTTC	CASSLAGLVQNEQFF
TRBJ2-7	15	medium-sized	NA	TRBV6-2/TRBV6-3	TGTGCCAGCAGTTCTTTGACTACCTTTACCTACGAGCAGTACTTC	CASSSLTTFTYEQYF
TRBJ2-7	14	NA	TRBD1	TRBV5-1	TGCGCCAGCAGCTTGGGGACAGGGCCCTACGAGCAGTACTTC	CASSLGTGPYEQYF
TRBJ2-2	17	many	TRBD2	TRBV3-1	TGTGCCAGCAGCCAAGGACTAGCGGGGACCAGGGGCGGGGAGCTGTTTTTT	CASSQGLAGTRGGELFF
TRBJ2-3	16	few	TRBD1	TRBV11-3	TGTGCCAGCAGCCCAGGGACAGGCTCTCGCACAGATACGCAGTATTTT	CASSPGTGSRTDTQYF
TRBJ1-2	12	many	NA	TRBV29-1	TGCAGCGTGTGGGCGCAGGGTAGCGGCTACACCTTC	CSVWAQGSGYTF
TRBJ2-5	15	many	NA	TRBV5-1	TGCGCCAGCAGCAGCCAAGGACAGAGTCAAGAGACCCAGTACTTC	CASSSQGQSQETQYF
TRBJ1-2	15	few	NA	TRBV3-1	TGTGCCAGCAGCCAAGATAAGGTCAGCAGATATGGCTACACCTTC	CASSQDKVSRYGYTF
TRBJ1-5	14	many	NA	TRBV12-3/TRBV12-4	TGTGCCAGCAGTTTAGCGACTTCGGGTCAGCCCCAGCATTTT	CASSLATSGQPQHF
TRBJ2-7	14	many	TRBD1	TRBV12-3/TRBV12-4	TGTGCCAGCAGTACAGGGGGATCTGCCTACGAGCAGTACTTC	CASSTGGSAYEQYF
TRBJ2-5	15	many	NA	TRBV24-1	TGTGCCACCAGTGATTTGTTGAAGACCCAAGAGACCCAGTACTTC	CATSDLLKTQETQYF
TRBJ2-3	14	NA	NA	TRBV7-9	TGTGCCAGCAGCCCCAGTGGTAACCCCAATACGCAGTATTTT	CASSPSGNPNTQYF
TRBJ2-7	15	many	NA	TRBV5-1	TGCGCCAGCAGCTTGGTTACAGGGAACCCCTACGAGCAGTACTTC	CASSLVTGNPYEQYF
TRBJ2-1	12	NA	NA	TRBV5-1	TGCGCCAGCAGCTTCGGGCACAATGAGCAGTTCTTC	CASSFGHNEQFF
TRBJ2-1	15	many	TRBD2	TRBV7-9	TGTGCCAGCAGCACCCGGAACCCTAGCGGAGGACCCCAGTTCTTC	CASSTRNPSGGPQFF
TRBJ1-1	13	once	NA	TRBV12-3/TRBV12-4	TGTGCCAGCAACAGTCAAGGGGTAACTGAAGCTTTCTTT	CASNSQGVTEAFF
TRBJ1-2	13	many	TRBD1	TRBV25-1	TGTGCCAGCAAAAGACAGGGTAACTATGGCTACACCTTC	CASKRQGNYGYTF
TRBJ1-2	15	many	NA	TRBV4-1	TGCGCCAGCAGCCAAGATGCGGGCGGGCAGTATGGCTACACCTTC	CASSQDAGGQYGYTF
TRBJ2-7	11	many	NA	TRBV7-2	TGTGCCAGCAGCATCTGGCACGAGCAGTACTTC	CASSIWHEQYF
TRBJ2-1	13	few	NA	TRBV9	TGTGCCAGCAGCTTAACCCCCTACAATGAGCAGTTCTTC	CASSLTPYNEQFF
TRBJ2-7	15	many	NA	TRBV25-1	TGTGCCAGCAGTGAAGATCACGGGAGCTCCTACGAGCAGTACTTC	CASSEDHGSSYEQYF
TRBJ2-1	14	many	TRBD1	TRBV27	TGTGCCAGCAGTGGGGACAGGGGCTACAATGAGCAGTTCTTC	CASSGDRGYNEQFF
TRBJ2-7	16	NA	TRBD2	TRBV12-5	TGTGCTAGTGGTTGGGAGACTAGCGGCCTAATCTACGAGCAGTACTTC	CASGWETSGLIYEQYF